The sequence of this TCR beta chain was determined in a study of neoadjuvant nivolumab and ipilimumab in lung cancer. The overall study: Nivolumab 3 mg/kg was given days 1, 15 and 29, plus ipilimumab 1 mg/kg day 1 in combination.

The table came from immunoSEQ multiplex PCR; TCRdb's copy has only in-frame clones and leaves some out. The sample holds 30,000 to 35,000 clones, about nine tenths seen once. This CDR3 spans 15 amino acids. Trimming stripped 1 base from V and 5 bases from J, with 14 bases between. Germline values: CDR1 SGHTA, CDR2 FQGNSA. The chain uses TRBV7-2 and TRBJ2-5; no clear D. The sample here was peripheral blood, taken after neoadjuvant nivolumab, alone or with ipilimumab, at or shortly before surgery. The TCR comes from an adult with non-small cell lung cancer. CDR3 DNA: TGTGCCAGCAGCTTAGAGGGCCAGGTGTGGGAGACCCAGTACTTC. This sequence encodes CASSLEGQVWETQYF. Looking up the rest from reference TRBV7-2 and TRBJ2-5 gives the full variable domain: GAGVSQSPSNKVTEKGKDVELRCDPISGHTALYWYRQSLGQGLEFLIYFQGNSAPDKSGLPSDRFSAERTGGSVSTLTIQRTQQEDSAVYLCASSLEGQVWETQYFGPGTRLLVL.